Following are 28 T cell receptor beta chains from one sample sequenced in a study of cytomegalovirus exposure and HLA in healthy donors. This PCR relied on a set of 60 Vbeta primers and 13 Jbeta primers. Clones were sequenced by immunoSEQ multiplex PCR, and TCRdb holds only the in-frame ones, with some missing. The sample has approximately 110,000 clones, around 80% seen once; the top ten hold 1.5% to 2.5%. The material sequenced was PBMCs. Receptor source: a middle-aged man in good health and CMV-seronegative.

The rearrangement joins TRBV4-3 to TRBJ1-3, with 10 bases lining up with TRBD1. Germline CDR1 reads LGHNA; CDR2 reads YSLEER. After removal of 1 base from V and 3 bases from J, the junction contained 3 bases not matched to a gene. CDR3 size: 16 residues. The CDR3: CASSQAGQGGGNTIYF. DNA for the CDR3: TGCGCCAGCAGCCAAGCCGGACAGGGGGGTGGAAACACCATATATTTT.

The chain recombines TRBV9 with TRBJ2-5; 11 nucleotides match TRBD2. Germline values: CDR1 SGDLS, CDR2 YYNGEE. The CDR3 has 16 residues. V was clipped by 0 bases and J by 4 bases; unmatched bases: 5. CDR3 DNA: TGTGCCAGCAGCGTAGAAACTAGCGGGGGAGGAGAGACCCAGTACTTC. Encoded protein: CASSVETSGGGETQYF.

As regards this clone: Sequence at one end of the junction differs from germline and may be a read error. The chain uses TRBV7-9 and TRBJ2-1, with 10 bases fitting TRBD1. The germline V gene has CDR1 SEHNR and CDR2 FQNEAQ (reference sequence). The CDR3 loop spans 17 amino acids. CDR3 coding DNA: TGTGCCAGCAGCGTAGCCGGCACCTCTATAACCGGGACAGGGGAGTTCTTC. It codes for CASSVAGTSITGTGEFF.

This chain links TRBV7-6 with TRBJ1-4, with 7 bases matching TRBD1. This CDR3 spans 14 amino acids. V was pared by 4 bases and J by 5 bases, with 4 bases of the junction left unmatched. CDR1 SGHVS and CDR2 FNYEAQ come from the germline V gene. CDR3 bases: TGTGCCAGCAGCTCCGGGACAGAAAATGAAAAACTGTTTTTT. Its translation: CASSSGTENEKLFF. Full variable domain (outside the CDR3, taken from reference TRBV7-6 and TRBJ1-4): GAGVSQSPRYKVTKRGQDVALRCDPISGHVSLYWYRQALGQGPEFLTYFNYEAQQDKSGLPNDRFSAERPEGSISTLTIQRTEQRDSAMYRCASSSGTENEKLFFGSGTQLSVL.

The chain is built from TRBV19 and TRBJ2-2; D remains unclear. This CDR3 has 14 residues. V was trimmed by 5 bases and J by 0 bases, leaving 7 bases between them. CDR1 is LNHDA and CDR2 is SQIVND in the germline V gene (reference sequence). This CDR3 reads CASSVSANTGELFF. The DNA of the CDR3 is TGTGCCAGTAGTGTTAGTGCGAACACCGGGGAGCTGTTTTTT.

This rearrangement joins TRBV5-1 to TRBJ2-2, with D perhaps TRBD1 (7 bases). Trimming took 0 bases from V and 5 from J, leaving 11 bases between them. The CDR3 totals 15 residues. Germline values: CDR1 SGHRS, CDR2 YFSETQ. The CDR3 protein is CASSLGQGGTGELFF. As DNA, the CDR3 is TGCGCCAGCAGCTTGGGACAGGGAGGAACCGGGGAGCTGTTTTTT. Drawing the rest from reference TRBV5-1 and TRBJ2-2, the complete variable domain is KAGVTQTPRYLIKTRGQQVTLSCSPISGHRSVSWYQQTPGQGLQFLFEYFSETQRNKGNFPGRFSGRQFSNSRSEMNVSTLELGDSALYLCASSLGQGGTGELFFGEGSRLTVL.

The chain joins TRBV7-6 to TRBJ1-3; 7 bases agree with TRBD1. CDR1 is SGHVS and CDR2 is FNYEAQ in the germline V gene. The CDR3 spans 14 residues. J lost 6 bases, V lost 3 bases, and 5 bases had no gene match. DNA for the CDR3: TGTGCCAGCAGCTTCAAGGACAGGCCAAACACCATATATTTT. It yields the protein CASSFKDRPNTIYF.

Only a few counts were recorded for this clone. This sequence joins TRBV5-1 and TRBJ2-7; weak D call: TRBD1 (5 bases). V lost 2 bases to trimming and J lost 0 bases, with 12 bases between them. Germline CDR1 and CDR2: SGHRS and YFSETQ. The CDR3 consists of 15 residues. CDR3 coding DNA: TGCGCCAGCAGCTTAGCAACAGGCGTCTCCTACGAGCAGTACTTC. Translation: CASSLATGVSYEQYF.

This clone showed up just a few times. J is TRBJ2-7 and V is TRBV5-1; 7 nucleotides align to TRBD1. The germline gives CDR1 SGHRS, CDR2 YFSETQ. This CDR3 is built from 12 residues. With 9 bases clipped from V and 6 bases from J, the junction kept 9 bases outside the gene matches. CDR3 nucleotides: TGCGCCACAAGACAGGGTCGGGGCGAGCAGTACTTC. It encodes CATRQGRGEQYF.

V usage is TRBV6-5 and J usage is TRBJ2-3; tentative D call: TRBD2 (6 bases). There are 14 residues in the CDR3. Germline CDR1 is MNHEY and CDR2 is SVGAGI. Between the trimmed V and J ends, which lost 0 bases and 8 bases, there was a span of 12 bases. This CDR3 is CASSYSNGGGTQYF. The CDR3 DNA follows: TGTGCCAGCAGTTACTCGAACGGGGGTGGTACGCAGTATTTT.

This chain joins TRBV7-8 and TRBJ1-3; 8 bases align to TRBD1. This CDR3 region has 16 residues. The V gene end was trimmed by 0 bases and the J gene end by 5 bases; junction bases not matched to a gene: 6. Germline V gene data show CDR1 as SGHVS and CDR2 as FQNEAQ. The CDR3 sequence: CASSLADRVYRNTIYF. Here the CDR3 DNA reads TGTGCCAGCAGCTTAGCGGACAGGGTTTATAGAAACACCATATATTTT.

The rearrangement uses TRBV5-1 and TRBJ1-2; D is undetermined. CDR1 and CDR2 from the germline V gene are SGHRS and YFSETQ. V was clipped by 5 bases and J by 0 bases, with 14 bases between them. This CDR3 comprises 15 residues. CDR3 nucleotides: TGCGCCAGCAGTACAGCGGCCATAGCTAACTATGGCTACACCTTC. Translation: CASSTAAIANYGYTF.

The chain is built from TRBV5-1 and TRBJ2-3; D may be TRBD1 (5 bases). The V and J ends lost 0 bases and 2 bases respectively, with 10 bases between them. CDR1 is SGHRS and CDR2 is YFSETQ in the germline V gene. This CDR3 has 15 residues. The CDR3 sequence is CASSLDRPATDTQYF. CDR3 nucleotides: TGCGCCAGCAGCTTGGACAGGCCAGCCACAGATACGCAGTATTTT.

Only a few counts were recorded for this clone. The chain links TRBV7-2 to TRBJ2-1; 11 nucleotides line up with TRBD2. This CDR3 spans 15 amino acids. CDR1 and CDR2 (germline): SGHTA, FQGNSA. V shed 6 bases, J shed 6 bases, and the junction held 7 bases outside the gene matches. Here the CDR3 DNA reads TGTGCCAGCAGGATAGCGGGGGGGCCGTTCAATGAGCAGTTCTTC. Its protein product is CASRIAGGPFNEQFF. Combining the CDR3 with reference TRBV7-2 and TRBJ2-1 gives the whole variable domain GAGVSQSPSNKVTEKGKDVELRCDPISGHTALYWYRQSLGQGLEFLIYFQGNSAPDKSGLPSDRFSAERTGGSVSTLTIQRTQQEDSAVYLCASRIAGGPFNEQFFGPGTRLTVL.

The chain has TRBV11-3 and TRBJ2-3; 7 bases match TRBD2. Germline V CDR1 and CDR2: SGHNT, YENEEA. With V trimmed by 3 bases and J by 3 bases, 3 bases remained unmatched. This CDR3 region has 14 residues. The CDR3 DNA reads TGTGCCAGCAGCTTGGGGGGGGAAACAGATACGCAGTATTTT. This codes for CASSLGGETDTQYF.

CDR3 loop: CASSITTGYQPQHF. CDR3 DNA sequence: TGTGCCAGTAGTATAACGACAGGATATCAGCCCCAGCATTTT. The chain combines TRBV19 with TRBJ1-5, with D tentatively TRBD1 (6 bases). Per the germline V gene, CDR1 is LNHDA and CDR2 is SQIVND (reference sequence). This CDR3 comprises 14 residues. Deletions cut 2 bases from V and 5 bases from J, with 10 bases between.

The chain couples TRBV7-9 to TRBJ2-5; 7 nucleotides match TRBD2. This CDR3 region has 16 residues. Germline loops: CDR1 SEHNR, CDR2 FQNEAQ (reference sequence). With V trimmed by 3 bases and J by 5 bases, 12 bases remained unmatched. This CDR3 reads CASSLERGSNRETQYF. In nucleotides, the CDR3 is TGTGCCAGCAGCTTGGAGCGGGGATCTAATCGGGAGACCCAGTACTTC.

This clone appeared once. The V and J genes are TRBV6-7 and TRBJ1-6, with 11 bases aligning to TRBD1. TRBV6-7 is filed as an ORF, its function uncertain. The CDR3 is made up of 16 amino acids. V dropped 6 bases and J dropped 9; count of bases not matched to a gene: 10. CDR3 residues: CASRQGRTGGGSPLHF. CDR3 nucleotide sequence: TGTGCCAGCAGACAAGGACGGACAGGGGGCGGTTCACCCCTCCACTTT.

The chain uses TRBV7-9 and TRBJ1-5; TRBD1 might be the D (6 bases). V gave up 5 bases and J gave up 1 base, with 12 bases separating them. This CDR3 is 15 amino acids long. Germline V gene sequence: CDR1 SEHNR, CDR2 FQNEAQ (reference sequence). The CDR3 here is CASSKGGESNQPQHF. The CDR3 DNA follows: TGTGCCAGCAGCAAAGGGGGGGAGAGCAATCAGCCCCAGCATTTT.

The chain carries TRBV9 and TRBJ1-2; 11 bases line up with TRBD1. The CDR3 length is 16 residues. Germline trimming cut 0 bases from V and 9 bases from J; bases unmatched to any gene: 10. The V gene's germline CDR1 is SGDLS and CDR2 YYNGEE. The CDR3 protein is CASSVARTGGSLSYTF. In DNA form, the CDR3 reads TGTGCCAGCAGCGTAGCTCGGACAGGGGGCAGTTTGAGCTACACCTTC.

J is TRBJ1-4 and V is TRBV18; D is ambiguous. V dropped 3 bases and J dropped 8 bases, with 13 bases sitting between them. Looked up from germline, CDR1 is KGHSH and CDR2 is LQKENI. CDR3 length: 14 amino acids. The CDR3 loop is CASSPRGIGEKLFF. The CDR3 DNA follows: TGTGCCAGCTCACCCCGGGGAATAGGGGAAAAACTGTTTTTT.

The sample holds a few counts of this clone. CDR3 sequence reads: CASSLVGQSSGANVLTF. The CDR3 DNA reads TGCGCCAGCAGCTTGGTGGGGCAGAGCTCTGGGGCCAACGTCCTGACTTTC. The chain links TRBV5-1 to TRBJ2-6, with a possible D match to TRBD1 (5 bases). The CDR3 has 17 residues. Germline values: CDR1 SGHRS, CDR2 YFSETQ. With 0 bases removed from V and 0 bases from J, the gap between germline ends came to 10 bases. Full variable domain (missing parts from reference TRBV5-1 and TRBJ2-6): KAGVTQTPRYLIKTRGQQVTLSCSPISGHRSVSWYQQTPGQGLQFLFEYFSETQRNKGNFPGRFSGRQFSNSRSEMNVSTLELGDSALYLCASSLVGQSSGANVLTFGAGSRLTVL.

The V and J genes are TRBV5-6 and TRBJ2-1; D is possibly TRBD1 (6 bases). Trimming took off 4 bases at V and 3 bases at J, with 11 bases between the two ends. Germline CDR1 reads SGHDT; CDR2 reads YYEEEE. The CDR3 length is 14 residues. CDR3 in DNA: TGTGCCAGCAGCGCCGGGACACACTACAATGAGCAGTTCTTC. As protein: CASSAGTHYNEQFF.

V and J are TRBV2 and TRBJ1-5; 8 bases are shared with TRBD1. V gave up 5 bases and J gave up 5 bases; unmatched junction bases: 2. Per the germline V gene, CDR1 is SNHLY and CDR2 is FYNNEI. This CDR3 comprises 13 residues. The CDR3 spells CASSLDRDQPQHF. Here the CDR3 DNA reads TGTGCCAGCAGTTTGGACAGGGATCAGCCCCAGCATTTT.

This chain links TRBV5-4 with TRBJ1-2; 9 bases are a match to TRBD1. Losses at the gene ends were 4 bases for V and 3 bases for J; bases not matched to a gene: 13. CDR3 length: 17 amino acids. Looked up from germline, CDR1 is SGHNT and CDR2 is YYREEE (reference sequence). The CDR3 region is CASSLGQGRLADYGYTF. For the CDR3, the DNA is TGTGCCAGCAGCCTAGGACAGGGGAGGTTGGCCGACTATGGCTACACCTTC.

The genes are TRBV10-3 and TRBJ2-6; tentative D call: TRBD1 (6 bases). The CDR3 contains 16 residues. Germline assignment: CDR1 ENHRY and CDR2 SYGVKD. V was clipped by 6 bases and J by 0 bases, with 12 bases between them. As DNA, the CDR3 is TGTGCCATCAGAACAGGGAAACTCTCTGGGGCCAACGTCCTGACTTTC. Its translation is CAIRTGKLSGANVLTF.

This clone was recorded a few times. The V and J genes are TRBV5-1 and TRBJ2-3, with D possibly matching TRBD2 (6 bases). CDR1 and CDR2 (germline): SGHRS, YFSETQ. This CDR3 comprises 17 residues. Deletions cut 0 bases from V and 0 bases from J, with 14 bases between. CDR3 nucleotides: TGCGCCAGCAGCTTGGGGGTGGCTGGGAGGAGCACAGATACGCAGTATTTT. Amino acids: CASSLGVAGRSTDTQYF.

This clone appeared a single time. CDR3 in amino acids: CASSVDSSTGELFF. The CDR3 bases are TGTGCCAGCAGCGTAGATAGTAGCACCGGGGAGCTGTTTTTT. This rearrangement joins TRBV9 to TRBJ2-2; D not certain. CDR1 SGDLS and CDR2 YYNGEE come from the germline V gene. The CDR3 length is 14 residues. Trimming cost V 0 bases and J 4 bases, with 7 bases left between them.